The rows below give T cell receptor beta chains drawn from one sample of a study of T cells after yellow fever vaccination. MiXCR was run by TCRdb on the 5' RACE reads, yielding one entry per CDR3 protein. The sample lists over 150,000 distinct CDR3 sequences, about 7% occurring once. The sequenced sample was CD4+ T cells sorted from PBMCs, obtained more than 4 days after the first yellow fever vaccination. The source is a young man who received the YFV17D yellow fever vaccine. The CDR3 runs from the conserved cysteine through the conserved F or W. D genes are given only for firm matches. A row's size may be missing; if present it is once, few, many or a size class.

CDR3 protein | CDR3 DNA | J gene | V gene | clone size | D gene
CSARRRGGSTGELFF | TGCAGTGCTAGAAGGCGGGGGGGCTCGACCGGGGAGCTGTTTTTT | TRBJ2-2 | TRBV20-1 | few | TRBD2
CASSFGTGVGEAFF | TGTGCCAGCAGTTTCGGGACAGGGGTGGGTGAAGCTTTCTTT | TRBJ1-1 | TRBV12-3/TRBV12-4 | NA | TRBD1
CASSQDKGSYNEQFF | TGCGCCAGCAGCCAAGATAAGGGCTCCTACAATGAGCAGTTCTTC | TRBJ2-1 | TRBV4-3 | many | NA
CASSRTGAEAFF | TGTGCCAGCTCACGGACGGGGGCTGAAGCTTTCTTT | TRBJ1-1 | TRBV18 | few | NA
CASSQDYGVVNTEAFF | TGCGCCAGCAGCCAAGATTATGGCGTTGTGAACACTGAAGCTTTCTTT | TRBJ1-1 | TRBV4-3 | NA | NA
CASSTSDRASTDTQYF | TGCGCCAGCAGCACCTCCGACAGGGCGAGCACAGATACGCAGTATTTT | TRBJ2-3 | TRBV5-1 | many | TRBD1
CASHGQPQHF | TGTGCCAGTCATGGCCAGCCCCAGCATTTT | TRBJ1-5 | TRBV19 | NA | NA
CAISAGDGNYGYTF | TGTGCCATCAGTGCGGGGGACGGGAACTATGGCTACACCTTC | TRBJ1-2 | TRBV10-3 | many | NA
CASSAGTSTFQETQYF | TGCGCCAGCAGCGCGGGGACCTCGACATTTCAAGAGACCCAGTACTTC | TRBJ2-5 | TRBV5-1 | NA | NA
CASSQQGASPLHF | TGTGCCAGCAGTCAACAGGGGGCTTCACCCCTCCACTTT | TRBJ1-6 | TRBV6-1 | many | TRBD1
CAWSVLLYTGELFF | TGTGCCTGGAGTGTACTGTTGTACACCGGGGAGCTGTTTTTT | TRBJ2-2 | TRBV30 | NA | NA
CSAGNYEQYF | TGCAGTGCCGGCAACTACGAGCAGTACTTC | TRBJ2-7 | TRBV20-1 | many | NA
CASSLGQGTHNEKLFF | TGTGCCAGCAGCTTGGGACAGGGCACCCATAATGAAAAACTGTTTTTT | TRBJ1-4 | TRBV14 | many | TRBD1
CSASQDSNNSPLHF | TGCAGTGCTTCCCAGGACAGCAATAATTCACCCCTCCACTTT | TRBJ1-6 | TRBV20-1 | few | NA
CASSTGTSGGYNEQFF | TGCGCCAGCAGCACGGGGACTAGCGGGGGCTACAATGAGCAGTTCTTC | TRBJ2-1 | TRBV5-1 | NA | TRBD2
CASSAGRQNEKLFF | TGTGCCAGCAGTGCAGGGAGGCAGAATGAAAAACTGTTTTTT | TRBJ1-4 | TRBV5-5 | many | NA
CAISERGGPNTGELFF | TGTGCCATCAGTGAGAGGGGGGGCCCGAACACCGGGGAGCTGTTTTTT | TRBJ2-2 | TRBV10-3 | many | NA
CASSSGQGDRNEQFF | TGCGCCAGCAGCTCGGGGCAGGGAGACCGCAATGAGCAGTTCTTC | TRBJ2-1 | TRBV5-1 | many | NA
CASSFRGSNQPQHF | TGTGCCAGCAGCTTTCGGGGGAGCAATCAGCCCCAGCATTTT | TRBJ1-5 | TRBV5-6 | many | NA
CAIRDPDPTGELFF | TGTGCCATCAGGGACCCAGACCCCACCGGGGAGCTGTTTTTT | TRBJ2-2 | TRBV10-3 | NA | NA
CSARDRNNQPQHF | TGCAGTGCTAGGGACCGGAACAATCAGCCCCAGCATTTT | TRBJ1-5 | TRBV20-1 | many | NA
CSAPFGVEHF | TGCAGTGCTCCCTTTGGGGTCGAGCATTTT | TRBJ1-5 | TRBV20-1 | many | NA
CASKGRMIQYF | TGTGCCAGCAAAGGCCGTATGATTCAGTACTTC | TRBJ2-4 | TRBV7-2 | few | NA
CASSLVTADGYTF | TGCGCCAGCAGCTTGGTGACAGCGGATGGCTACACCTTC | TRBJ1-2 | TRBV5-1 | many | NA
CSAKGQGVYEQYF | TGCAGCGCTAAGGGACAGGGGGTCTACGAGCAGTACTTC | TRBJ2-7 | TRBV29-1 | many | TRBD1
CASSPTWEAPSGNTIYF | TGTGCCAGCTCACCAACCTGGGAGGCCCCCTCTGGAAACACCATATATTTT | TRBJ1-3 | TRBV18 | NA | NA